The 7 T cell receptor beta chains below all came from one sample that was sequenced in a study of blood T cell repertoires in COVID-19. The assay was immunoSEQ multiplex PCR, and TCRdb's table has in-frame clones only and misses some. The sample records hundreds of thousands of clones, over 65% being singletons. Sequencing was carried out using PBMCs or T cells enriched from blood (not recorded which). The receptors were gathered from a woman in her fifties or sixties who had recovered from COVID-19.

This chain joins TRBV6-2 or TRBV6-3 and TRBJ1-2; 7 nucleotides match TRBD1. The length of the CDR3 is 17 residues. J lost 1 base, V lost 2 bases, and 10 bases had no gene match. Per germline, CDR1 MNHEY and CDR2 SVGEGT. CDR3 in amino acids: CASSYAGPGGVNYGYTF. The DNA of the CDR3 is TGTGCCAGCAGTTACGCGGGGCCAGGGGGAGTTAACTATGGCTACACCTTC.

The genes are TRBV5-6 and TRBJ1-5, with TRBD1 matching 7 bases. This CDR3 has 15 amino acids. V dropped 4 bases and J dropped 2; count of bases not matched to a gene: 6. Looked up from germline, CDR1 is SGHDT and CDR2 is YYEEEE. This CDR3 reads CASSHGTAGNQPQHF. CDR3 DNA: TGTGCCAGCAGCCATGGGACAGCGGGCAATCAGCCCCAGCATTTT.

The V gene is TRBV5-1, the J gene TRBJ1-3; tentative D call: TRBD1 (5 bases). The CDR3 is 14 residues long. The germline V gene has CDR1 SGHRS and CDR2 YFSETQ. V was trimmed by 0 bases and J by 8 bases, leaving 12 bases between them. The CDR3 sequence is CASSLGLGGDTIYF. CDR3 coding DNA: TGCGCCAGCAGCTTGGGTCTCGGGGGGGACACCATATATTTT.

The chain uses TRBV5-4 and TRBJ1-2; D might be TRBD1 (5 bases). In germline, CDR1 is SGHNT, CDR2 YYREEE (reference sequence). V was cut by 0 bases and J by 4 bases, with 13 bases left in between. The CDR3 sequence is 15 residues long. Written as DNA, the CDR3 is TGTGCCAGCAGCTTGGCCGGGGGACCCTCCTATGGCTACACCTTC. It is translated as CASSLAGGPSYGYTF.

The rearrangement joins TRBV7-2 to TRBJ2-1, with 10 bases that match TRBD2. Germline CDR1 reads SGHTA; CDR2 reads FQGNSA. The V gene end was trimmed by 5 bases and the J gene end by 9 bases; junction bases not matched to a gene: 7. The CDR3 sequence is 14 residues long. CDR3 sequence: CASSTGLARSEQFF. The CDR3 DNA reads TGTGCCAGCAGCACGGGACTAGCGAGGAGTGAGCAGTTCTTC.

The chain combines TRBV5-6 with TRBJ2-3, with TRBD1 matching over 8 bases. Germline CDR1 and CDR2: SGHDT and YYEEEE. With 2 bases clipped from V and 4 bases from J, the junction kept 6 bases outside the gene matches. This CDR3 region has 15 residues. In nucleotides, the CDR3 is TGTGCCAGCAGCTTCAGGGCAGGGGGCCCAGATACGCAGTATTTT. Its protein is CASSFRAGGPDTQYF.

In its sample, this clone was seen a few times. CDR3 region: CASSPTGTGVVNEQFF. The CDR3 bases are TGTGCCAGCAGTCCTACCGGGACAGGGGTTGTCAATGAGCAGTTCTTC. The chain combines TRBV27 with TRBJ2-1, with TRBD1 identical over 10 bases. The CDR3 covers 16 residues. The germline gives CDR1 MNHEY, CDR2 SMNVEV (reference sequence). V lost 5 bases, J lost 6 bases, and 10 bases stayed unmatched.